This TCR beta chain was found in a study of response to subunit inactivated influenza vaccine. MiXCR, run by TCRdb on the RT-PCR reads, gives a single entry per CDR3 protein. This table holds 500,000 to 600,000 distinct CDR3 sequences, 10% to 15% found once. Whole-study findings and limits: Authors suggested seasonal influenza vaccinations each recruit few new T cells.

This clonotype was counted a few times. No antigen is known for it. CDR1 LGHNT and CDR2 FRNRAP come from the germline V gene. The germline V and J ends were trimmed by 6 bases and 2 bases, with 11 bases remaining between them. CDR3 size: 13 residues. The clonotype originates from a man over 45 who received an inactivated influenza vaccine. Specimen: PBMCs from blood, collected about 40 days after vaccination. The chain is built from TRBV12-5 and TRBJ2-7; D perhaps matches TRBD1 (6 bases). CDR3 sequence: CASGRDTTYEQYF. The CDR3 DNA reads TGTGCTAGTGGCCGGGACACTACCTACGAGCAGTACTTC.